The 27 T cell receptor beta chains given below trace back to one sample, sequenced in a study of blood T cell repertoires in COVID-19. Sequencing was performed with immunoSEQ multiplex PCR; in TCRdb, only in-frame clones are kept and a portion is missing. Among 200,000 to 250,000 clones listed, 88% were seen once. Sequenced sample: PBMCs or T cells enriched from blood (not recorded which). These receptors came from a woman in her twenties or thirties who had been exposed to COVID-19.

The chain recombines TRBV7-2 with TRBJ2-7, with D perhaps TRBD2 (6 bases). This CDR3 contains 15 residues. V gave up 5 bases and J gave up 3 bases, with 17 bases separating them. Germline V CDR1 and CDR2: SGHTA, FQGNSA. CDR3 region: CASSGSAAGSYEQYF. As DNA, the CDR3 is TGTGCCAGCAGCGGAAGCGCAGCGGGCAGCTACGAGCAGTACTTC.

The chain uses TRBV2 and TRBJ2-1; 9 bases map to TRBD1. In germline, CDR1 is SNHLY, CDR2 FYNNEI. There are 14 residues in the CDR3. Trimming removed 8 bases from V and 8 bases from J; junction bases left unmatched: 10. In nucleotides, the CDR3 is TGTGCCAGCTTTACCGGGACAGGGTATTATGAGCAGTTCTTC. Translating gives CASFTGTGYYEQFF.

The V call is TRBV21-1, the J call TRBJ1-3; the listed D gene, TRBD1, was not tested against the DNA. TRBV21-1 is an annotated pseudogene. This CDR3 region has 18 residues. This chain's CDR3 is CASSLSRTAFRAGNTIYF. The DNA of the CDR3 is TGTGCCAGCAGTTTGTCCCGGACAGCCTTCAGAGCTGGAAACACCATATATTTT.

DNA for the CDR3: TGCGCCAGCAGCCACCATCAGGGGAACACTGAAGCTTTCTTT. Protein product: CASSHHQGNTEAFF. The chain uses TRBV4-1 and TRBJ1-1, with D perhaps TRBD1 (5 bases). Trimming removed 3 bases at V and 1 base at J, with 9 bases between. CDR3 length: 14 amino acids. Germline-derived CDR1 and CDR2 are MGHRA and YSYEKL.

The gene calls are TRBV7-9 and TRBJ1-1; D gene unclear. Trimming took 4 bases from V and 2 from J, leaving 11 bases between them. Germline-derived CDR1 and CDR2 are SEHNR and FQNEAQ (reference sequence). The CDR3 is made up of 14 amino acids. The CDR3 region has the DNA TGTGCCAGCAGCTCTCGGGTCCTCAACACTGAAGCTTTCTTT. It is translated as CASSSRVLNTEAFF.

V and J are TRBV5-4 and TRBJ1-6, with a possible D match to TRBD1 (6 bases). Germline CDR1 and CDR2: SGHNT and YYREEE (reference sequence). The CDR3 spans 13 residues. V was trimmed by 5 bases and J by 7 bases, leaving 10 bases between them. In DNA, the CDR3 is TGTGCCAGCAGTCTCCAGGGGAATTCACCCCTCCACTTT. Protein sequence: CASSLQGNSPLHF.

This clone showed up just once. The rearrangement joins TRBV5-8 to TRBJ1-4; 7 nucleotides line up with TRBD1. Germline loops: CDR1 SGHTS, CDR2 YDEGEE. Losses at the gene ends were 0 bases for V and 0 bases for J; bases not matched to a gene: 2. This CDR3 has 16 residues. CDR3 amino acids: CASSLDRGATNEKLFF. Written as DNA, the CDR3 is TGTGCCAGCAGCTTGGACAGGGGAGCAACTAATGAAAAACTGTTTTTT. Complete variable domain (other parts from reference TRBV5-8 and TRBJ1-4): EAGVTQSPTHLIKTRGQQATLRCSPISGHTSVYWYQQALGLGLQFLLWYDEGEERNRGNFPPRFSGRQFPNYSSELNVNALELEDSALYLCASSLDRGATNEKLFFGSGTQLSVL.

The chain joins TRBV6-2 or TRBV6-3 to TRBJ1-1; D may be TRBD1 (5 bases). Germline lookup yields CDR1 MNHEY and CDR2 SVGEGT. V lost 3 bases and J 4 bases, leaving 12 bases between the germline ends. The length of the CDR3 is 14 residues. The CDR3 DNA reads as TGTGCCAGCAGTTATAGGAGGGGAGGCACTGAAGCTTTCTTT. This translates into CASSYRRGGTEAFF.

The J gene is TRBJ1-5, the V gene TRBV27; possible D gene TRBD1, 5 bases. The V and J ends lost 2 bases and 5 bases respectively, with 10 bases between them. Germline assignment: CDR1 MNHEY and CDR2 SMNVEV (reference sequence). The CDR3 totals 14 residues. The CDR3 nucleotides read TGTGCCAGCAGTTTAGCAGGGTCTCATCAGCCCCAGCATTTT. Protein sequence: CASSLAGSHQPQHF.

The J gene is TRBJ1-5, the V gene TRBV19; possibly TRBD1 for D (6 bases). The V end was cut by 6 bases, the J end by 5 bases, with 14 bases between. CDR1 and CDR2 from the germline V gene are LNHDA and SQIVND (reference sequence). CDR3 length equals 14 residues. CDR3 sequence reads: CASRDTGYYQPQHF. In DNA form, the CDR3 reads TGTGCCAGTAGAGATACAGGGTACTATCAGCCCCAGCATTTT. Using reference TRBV19 and TRBJ1-5 for the parts outside the CDR3, the full variable domain is DGGITQSPKYLFRKEGQNVTLSCEQNLNHDAMYWYRQDPGQGLRLIYYSQIVNDFQKGDIAEGYSVSREKKESFPLTVTSAQKNPTAFYLCASRDTGYYQPQHFGDGTRLSIL.

The chain links TRBV7-9 to TRBJ1-2, with D maybe TRBD1 (5 bases). The CDR3 runs to 13 residues. The V end lost 3 bases, the J end lost 3 bases, and 8 bases lay between the germline ends. Germline V gene sequence: CDR1 SEHNR, CDR2 FQNEAQ (reference sequence). CDR3 region: CASSFIRDYGYTF. CDR3 coding DNA: TGTGCCAGCAGCTTCATCAGGGACTATGGCTACACCTTC.

The gene calls are TRBV2 and TRBJ2-1; a possible D gene is TRBD2 (5 bases). The V end lost 6 bases, the J end lost 6 bases, and 21 bases lay between the germline ends. The CDR3 is 16 residues long. From germline, CDR1 is SNHLY and CDR2 FYNNEI. The CDR3, as DNA: TGTGCCAGCAGCAGAGGTCCCGGACTGTTATTCAATGAGCAGTTCTTC. Translated: CASSRGPGLLFNEQFF.

The V gene is TRBV30, the J gene TRBJ1-2, with D maybe TRBD1 (6 bases). With 2 bases removed from V and 5 bases from J, the gap between germline ends came to 12 bases. Germline CDR1 and CDR2: GTSNPN and SVGIG (reference sequence). The CDR3 spans 13 residues. In DNA, the CDR3 is TGTGCCTGGAGTCCCGACAGGAAGTATGGCTACACCTTC. Protein product: CAWSPDRKYGYTF.

Only one count was recorded for this clone. This chain uses TRBV7-2 with TRBJ1-4; tentatively, D is TRBD1 (5 bases). The CDR3 consists of 15 residues. With 3 bases removed from V and 7 bases from J, the gap between germline ends came to 15 bases. Germline lookup yields CDR1 SGHTA and CDR2 FQGNSA. The DNA of the CDR3 is TGTGCCAGCAGCTTCGGGGGTGAACCGATTGAAAAACTGTTTTTT. This encodes CASSFGGEPIEKLFF.

The chain joins TRBV9 to TRBJ2-3; 10 bases line up with TRBD2. V lost 3 bases, J lost 1 base, and 2 bases stayed unmatched. The CDR3 has 15 residues. Per germline, CDR1 SGDLS and CDR2 YYNGEE. Written as DNA, the CDR3 is TGTGCCAGCAGCGCTAGCGGGAGAGGCACAGATACGCAGTATTTT. Translation gives CASSASGRGTDTQYF.

This sequence joins TRBV5-1 and TRBJ2-7, with 7 bases matching TRBD1. Germline CDR1 and CDR2: SGHRS and YFSETQ. V shed 3 bases, J shed 5 bases, and the junction held 8 bases outside the gene matches. The CDR3 is 14 residues long. The CDR3 DNA is TGCGCCAGCAGCTCATTTCGACAGGGAGACGAGCAGTACTTC. It codes for CASSSFRQGDEQYF. The full variable domain, in which reference TRBV5-1 and TRBJ2-7 provide the parts outside the CDR3, is KAGVTQTPRYLIKTRGQQVTLSCSPISGHRSVSWYQQTPGQGLQFLFEYFSETQRNKGNFPGRFSGRQFSNSRSEMNVSTLELGDSALYLCASSSFRQGDEQYFGPGTRLTVT.

This sequence joins TRBV30 and TRBJ2-1, with 7 bases aligning to TRBD2. The CDR3 extends over 13 amino acids. CDR1 and CDR2 (germline): GTSNPN, SVGIG (reference sequence). V gave up 2 bases and J gave up 9 bases; unmatched junction bases: 7. This CDR3 is CAWSKSLAAEQFF. For the CDR3, the DNA is TGTGCCTGGAGTAAATCTCTAGCGGCTGAGCAGTTCTTC. Drawing the rest from reference TRBV30 and TRBJ2-1, the complete variable domain is SQTIHQWPATLVQPVGSPLSLECTVEGTSNPNLYWYRQAAGRGLQLLFYSVGIGQISSEVPQNLSASRPQDRQFILSSKKLLLSDSGFYLCAWSKSLAAEQFFGPGTRLTVL.

Only a few counts were recorded for this clone. J is TRBJ1-4 and V is TRBV25-1; weak D call: TRBD1 (6 bases). The CDR3 is made up of 15 amino acids. Germline lookup yields CDR1 MGHDK and CDR2 SYGVNS. The ends were cut back, 1 base at V and 5 bases at J, with 11 bases in the middle. The CDR3 coding sequence is TGTGCCAGCAGTGAATTGGGAGGGGGGAATGAAAAACTGTTTTTT. Residues: CASSELGGGNEKLFF.

In this sample, this clone turned up a few times. V and J are TRBV5-3 and TRBJ1-2; D gene unclear. TRBV5-3 is classed as an ORF, of uncertain function. CDR3 length: 14 residues. The V and J ends lost 2 bases and 4 bases respectively, with 12 bases between them. CDR3 bases: TGTGCCAGAAGCTTCGGCAGGCTCCTCTATGGCTACACCTTC. Translation gives CARSFGRLLYGYTF.

In this sample, this clone turned up a few times. The rearrangement links TRBV19 to TRBJ2-1; D ambiguous. Germline-derived CDR1 and CDR2 are LNHDA and SQIVND (reference sequence). The CDR3 sequence is 14 residues long. V was clipped by 4 bases and J by 4 bases, with 11 bases between them. Here the CDR3 reads CASSRGFLYNEQFF. CDR3 DNA sequence: TGTGCCAGTAGTAGAGGATTTTTGTACAATGAGCAGTTCTTC.

V is TRBV7-9 and J is TRBJ1-2; 9 bases align to TRBD1. Losses at the gene ends were 7 bases for V and 8 bases for J; bases not matched to a gene: 8. The CDR3 totals 13 residues. CDR1 and CDR2 (germline): SEHNR, FQNEAQ (reference sequence). The CDR3 loop is CASNQDRGWGYTF. In nucleotides, the CDR3 is TGTGCCAGCAACCAGGACAGGGGATGGGGCTACACCTTC.

The chain couples TRBV15 to TRBJ2-2; weak D call: TRBD2 (6 bases). Trimming took 7 bases from V and 1 from J, leaving 10 bases between them. The CDR3 has 14 residues. Germline V lookup: CDR1 LNHNV, CDR2 YYDKDF (reference sequence). The CDR3 loop is CATTQRVNTGELFF. The CDR3 nucleotides are TGTGCCACCACTCAGCGGGTGAACACCGGGGAGCTGTTTTTT.

This chain joins TRBV7-9 and TRBJ2-1; D not resolved. CDR3 length: 13 amino acids. V was clipped by 0 bases and J by 6 bases, with 6 bases between them. The germline V gene has CDR1 SEHNR and CDR2 FQNEAQ (reference sequence). CDR3 in DNA: TGTGCCAGCAGCTTAGCGCGCGGCAATGAGCAGTTCTTC. Encoded protein: CASSLARGNEQFF.

The V call is TRBV4-2, the J call TRBJ1-5, with 8 positions matching TRBD1. The CDR3 contains 14 residues. CDR1 and CDR2 from the germline V gene are LGHNA and YNFKEQ. V dropped 4 bases and J dropped 6; count of bases not matched to a gene: 5. CDR3 nucleotide sequence: TGTGCCAGCAGCCCCGGACAGGGTAGTCAGCCCCAGCATTTT. This translates into CASSPGQGSQPQHF.

The CDR3 DNA follows: TGCGCCAGCAGTAACAAAATAACCCGGGGCAGGGAGGCCTACGAGCAGTACTTC. The encoded protein is CASSNKITRGREAYEQYF. The gene calls are TRBV5-1 and TRBJ2-7, with TRBD2 as a possible D gene (6 bases). CDR3 size: 18 residues. The V gene lost 5 bases and the J gene lost 2 bases, with 26 bases spanning the gap. CDR1 and CDR2 from the germline V gene are SGHRS and YFSETQ.

The rearrangement links TRBV30 to TRBJ2-1; the match to TRBD2 covers 16 bases. The V and J ends lost 4 bases and 6 bases, in that order; junction bases with no gene match: 3. This CDR3 has 15 amino acids. Per germline, CDR1 GTSNPN and CDR2 SVGIG (reference sequence). This chain's CDR3 is CAWTGLAGGSNEQFF. CDR3 DNA sequence: TGTGCCTGGACGGGACTAGCGGGAGGGTCCAATGAGCAGTTCTTC.

This chain joins TRBV6-5 and TRBJ2-7; D is undetermined. V gave up 4 bases and J gave up 2 bases, with 9 bases separating them. This CDR3 contains 13 residues. Germline-derived CDR1 and CDR2 are MNHEY and SVGAGI. The CDR3 sequence: CASSSAAAYEQYF. CDR3 bases: TGTGCCAGCAGTTCTGCGGCGGCCTACGAGCAGTACTTC.